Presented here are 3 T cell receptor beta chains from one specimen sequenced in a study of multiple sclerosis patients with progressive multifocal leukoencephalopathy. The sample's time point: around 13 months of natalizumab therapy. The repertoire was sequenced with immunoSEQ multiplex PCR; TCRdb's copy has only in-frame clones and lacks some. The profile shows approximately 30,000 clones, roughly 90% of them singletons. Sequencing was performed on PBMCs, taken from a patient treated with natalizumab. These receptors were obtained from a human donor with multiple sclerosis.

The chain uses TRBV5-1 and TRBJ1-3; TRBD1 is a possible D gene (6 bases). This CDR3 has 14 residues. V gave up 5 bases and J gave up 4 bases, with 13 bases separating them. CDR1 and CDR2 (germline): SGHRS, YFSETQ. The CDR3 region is CASRPRGAGNTIYF. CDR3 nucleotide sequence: TGCGCCAGCAGACCGCGGGGGGCCGGAAACACCATATATTTT. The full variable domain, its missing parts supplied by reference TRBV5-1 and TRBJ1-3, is KAGVTQTPRYLIKTRGQQVTLSCSPISGHRSVSWYQQTPGQGLQFLFEYFSETQRNKGNFPGRFSGRQFSNSRSEMNVSTLELGDSALYLCASRPRGAGNTIYFGEGSWLTVV.

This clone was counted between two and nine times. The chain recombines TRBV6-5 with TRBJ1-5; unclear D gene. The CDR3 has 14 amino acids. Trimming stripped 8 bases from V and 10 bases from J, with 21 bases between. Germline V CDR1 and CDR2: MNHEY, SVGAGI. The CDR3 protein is CASGPYENGRPQHF. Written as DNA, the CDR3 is TGTGCCAGCGGCCCGTACGAGAATGGGCGCCCCCAGCATTTT.

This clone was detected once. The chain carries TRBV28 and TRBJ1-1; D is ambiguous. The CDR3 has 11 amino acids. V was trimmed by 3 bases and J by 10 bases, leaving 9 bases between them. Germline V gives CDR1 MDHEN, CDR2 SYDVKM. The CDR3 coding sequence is TGTGCCAGCAGTTTCGAATTCAGAGCTTTCTTT. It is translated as CASSFEFRAFF. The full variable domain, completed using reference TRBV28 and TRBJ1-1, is DVKVTQSSRYLVKRTGEKVFLECVQDMDHENMFWYRQDPGLGLRLIYFSYDVKMKEKGDIPEGYSVSREKKERFSLILESASTNQTSMYLCASSFEFRAFFGQGTRLTVV.